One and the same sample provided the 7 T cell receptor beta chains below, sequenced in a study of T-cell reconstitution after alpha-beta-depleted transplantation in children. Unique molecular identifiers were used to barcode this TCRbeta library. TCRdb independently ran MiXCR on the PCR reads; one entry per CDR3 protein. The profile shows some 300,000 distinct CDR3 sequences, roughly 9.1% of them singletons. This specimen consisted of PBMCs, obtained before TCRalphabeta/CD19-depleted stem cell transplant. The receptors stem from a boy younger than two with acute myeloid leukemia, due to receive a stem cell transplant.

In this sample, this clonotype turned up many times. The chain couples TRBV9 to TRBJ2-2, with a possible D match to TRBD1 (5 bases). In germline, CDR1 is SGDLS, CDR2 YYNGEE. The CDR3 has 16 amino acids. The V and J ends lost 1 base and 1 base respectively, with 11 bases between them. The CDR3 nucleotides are TGTGCCAGCAGCGTATTAGACAGACTGAACACCGGGGAGCTGTTTTTT. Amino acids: CASSVLDRLNTGELFF.

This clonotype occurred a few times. In DNA form, the CDR3 reads TGTGCCAGCAGCTTAGCGTCCGGGTATAATGGCTACACCTTC. Translated, it gives CASSLASGYNGYTF. This chain links TRBV7-8 with TRBJ1-2; no reliable D call. CDR1 SGHVS and CDR2 FQNEAQ come from the germline V gene. This CDR3 has 14 residues. V lost 0 bases to trimming and J lost 6 bases, with 11 bases between them.

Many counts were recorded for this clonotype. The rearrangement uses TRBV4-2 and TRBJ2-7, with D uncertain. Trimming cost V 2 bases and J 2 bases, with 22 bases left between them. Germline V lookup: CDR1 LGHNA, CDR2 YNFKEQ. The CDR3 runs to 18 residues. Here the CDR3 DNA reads TGTGCCAGCAGCCAATTTGTAGTGCGGCCCGAAGAGCCCTACGAGCAGTACTTC. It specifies CASSQFVVRPEEPYEQYF.

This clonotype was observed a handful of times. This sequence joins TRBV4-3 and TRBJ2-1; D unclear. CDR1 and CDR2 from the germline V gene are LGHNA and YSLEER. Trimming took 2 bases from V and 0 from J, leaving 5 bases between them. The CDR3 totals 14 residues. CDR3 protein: CASSQRHSYNEQFF. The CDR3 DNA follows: TGCGCCAGCAGCCAAAGACACTCCTACAATGAGCAGTTCTTC.

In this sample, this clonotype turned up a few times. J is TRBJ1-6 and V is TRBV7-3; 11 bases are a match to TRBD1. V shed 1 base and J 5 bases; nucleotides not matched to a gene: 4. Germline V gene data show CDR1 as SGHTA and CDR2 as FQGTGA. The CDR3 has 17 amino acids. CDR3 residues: CASSLNRDRGDNSPLHF. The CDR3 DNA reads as TGTGCCAGCAGCTTAAATCGGGACAGGGGGGATAATTCACCCCTCCACTTT.

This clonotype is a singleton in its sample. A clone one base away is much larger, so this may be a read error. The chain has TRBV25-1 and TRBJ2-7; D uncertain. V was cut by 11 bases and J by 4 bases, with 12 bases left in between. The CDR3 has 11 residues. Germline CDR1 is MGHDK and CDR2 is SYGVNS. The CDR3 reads CAGGPSYEQYF. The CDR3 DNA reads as TGTGCCGGCGGCCCCTCTTACGAGCAGTACTTC.

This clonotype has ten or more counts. CDR3 sequence: CSARSKKGRAKNIQYF. CDR3 coding DNA: TGCAGTGCTAGATCCAAGAAAGGCCGAGCCAAAAACATTCAGTACTTC. The chain carries TRBV20-1 and TRBJ2-4; no definite D call. The CDR3 has 16 amino acids. Germline loops: CDR1 DFQATT, CDR2 SNEGSKA (reference sequence). V was pared by 2 bases and J by 0 bases, with 14 bases between.